This entry describes one T cell receptor beta chain. The CDR3 length is 16 residues. Germline lookup yields CDR1 LNHNV and CDR2 YYDKDF (reference sequence). J gave up 5 bases and V 4 bases, and 8 bases lay outside the gene matches. The data are from a study of blood T cell repertoires in COVID-19. As for the study in general: Donors in the United States, Italy and Spain gave samples during acute or convalescent COVID-19. The cDNA or gDNA used as material had been derived from T cells, B-cell-depleted T cells, or PBMCs.

In the original processing: Amplification of reference gene primers was used by the study to estimate nucleated cell counts. Libraries were prepared by immunoSEQ multiplex PCR; TCRdb keeps only in-frame clonotypes and omits some of them. The V and J calls and clone size are taken from that table; D and trimming were inferred from the DNA. The sample holds 200,000 to 250,000 clones, under 90% seen once. This receptor was identified in a woman of 80 years or more with acute or convalescent COVID-19. Sequenced sample: peripheral blood. This rearrangement joins TRBV15 to TRBJ1-1, with TRBD1 matching 12 bases. The CDR3, as DNA: TGTGCCACCAGCACCCTCCGGGGACAGGGGGCGACTGAAGCTTTCTTT. This codes for CATSTLRGQGATEAFF. Filled out from reference TRBV15 and TRBJ1-1, the complete variable domain reads DAMVIQNPRYQVTQFGKPVTLSCSQTLNHNVMYWYQQKSSQAPKLLFHYYDKDFNNEADTPDNFQSRRPNTSFCFLDIRSPGLGDTAMYLCATSTLRGQGATEAFFGQGTRLTVV.